One sample yielded the 20 T cell receptor beta chains listed below, sequenced in a study of shared T cell receptors in the human thymus. Profiled with immunoSEQ multiplex PCR; TCRdb holds only in-frame clones, not every one. The data hold 540,000 or so clones, with around three quarters observed a single time. The same specimen was also included in a second study, on human thymus T cells.

The sequenced material came from thymocytes. These receptors were obtained from a boy under two years old with a congenital heart defect.

The chain couples TRBV11-2 to TRBJ2-1; 9 bases are a match to TRBD1. The length of the CDR3 is 16 residues. Germline CDR1 and CDR2: SGHAT and FQNNGV. The V and J ends lost 0 bases and 2 bases, in that order; junction bases with no gene match: 2. CDR3 sequence (DNA): TGTGCCAGCAGCTTAGAAGGGACAGGGACCTACAATGAGCAGTTCTTC. Protein sequence: CASSLEGTGTYNEQFF. The variable domain in full, with the rest retrieved from reference TRBV11-2 and TRBJ2-1, is EAGVAQSPRYKIIEKRQSVAFWCNPISGHATLYWYQQILGQGPKLLIQFQNNGVVDDSQLPKDRFSAERLKGVDSTLKIQPAKLEDSAVYLCASSLEGTGTYNEQFFGPGTRLTVL.

The chain couples TRBV13 to TRBJ2-1; D ambiguous. This CDR3 has 17 amino acids. V dropped 2 bases and J dropped 4 bases, with 18 bases sitting between them. CDR1 and CDR2 (germline): PRHDT, FYEKMQ (reference sequence). For the CDR3, the DNA is TGTGCCAGCAGCTTAATGGGCTCGGCCTACCTATACAATGAGCAGTTCTTC. Residues: CASSLMGSAYLYNEQFF.

This chain joins TRBV28 and TRBJ2-7, with TRBD1 as a possible D gene (6 bases). The germline V and J ends were trimmed by 8 bases and 3 bases, with 17 bases remaining between them. CDR3 length: 14 amino acids. The germline V gene has CDR1 MDHEN and CDR2 SYDVKM. The CDR3, as DNA: TGTGCCAGCCGCGGACAGTTCCAATACTACGAGCAGTACTTC. Translation gives CASRGQFQYYEQYF.

This clone was observed once. The V call is TRBV4-2, the J call TRBJ2-7, with 7 bases that match TRBD2. The CDR3 has 15 amino acids. The V and J ends lost 0 bases and 2 bases, in that order; junction bases with no gene match: 4. CDR1 is LGHNA, CDR2 YNFKEQ, per germline. The CDR3 nucleotides are TGTGCCAGCAGCCAAGAAGGGAGGGGAACCTACGAGCAGTACTTC. It yields the protein CASSQEGRGTYEQYF.

This clone has a handful of counts. The gene calls are TRBV6-5 and TRBJ1-1; TRBD1 agrees at 10 bases. This CDR3 spans 15 amino acids. The V segment lost 6 bases and the J segment 4 bases; nucleotides outside the gene matches: 8. The germline gives CDR1 MNHEY, CDR2 SVGAGI. This CDR3 is CASRRDRGMGTEAFF. The CDR3 coding sequence is TGTGCCAGCAGGAGGGACAGGGGAATGGGCACTGAAGCTTTCTTT.

DNA of the CDR3: TGTGCCATCAGTGAGGGCGGGAGAGAGGGCGAGCAGTACTTC. Amino acid sequence: CAISEGGREGEQYF. The V and J genes are TRBV10-3 and TRBJ2-7, with 7 bases matching TRBD2. J lost 6 bases, V lost 2 bases, and 7 bases had no gene match. The length of the CDR3 is 14 residues. Looked up from germline, CDR1 is ENHRY and CDR2 is SYGVKD.

V gene TRBV6-5 combines with J gene TRBJ2-1; 11 nucleotides line up with TRBD1. V was clipped by 5 bases and J by 6 bases; unmatched bases: 6. CDR1 is MNHEY and CDR2 is SVGAGI in the germline V gene. The CDR3 covers 15 residues. The CDR3 sequence is CASSTGTGGSNEQFF. The CDR3 DNA reads TGTGCCAGCAGTACCGGGACAGGGGGTTCCAATGAGCAGTTCTTC.

This clone was recorded a few times. The chain couples TRBV12-5 to TRBJ1-4, with a tentative D call TRBD1 (5 bases). CDR1 and CDR2 from the germline V gene are LGHNT and FRNRAP. Trimming removed 2 bases at V and 10 bases at J, with 14 bases between. CDR3 length equals 14 residues. The CDR3 loop is CASGLRGLGGKLFF. The DNA of the CDR3 is TGTGCTAGTGGTTTGCGGGGCCTGGGAGGAAAACTGTTTTTT. Looking up the rest from reference TRBV12-5 and TRBJ1-4 gives the full variable domain: DARVTQTPRHKVTEMGQEVTMRCQPILGHNTVFWYRQTMMQGLELLAYFRNRAPLDDSGMPKDRFSAEMPDATLATLKIQPSEPRDSAVYFCASGLRGLGGKLFFGSGTQLSVL.

The chain links TRBV9 to TRBJ2-5; no definite D call. Looked up from germline, CDR1 is SGDLS and CDR2 is YYNGEE. V lost 7 bases and J lost 2, with 18 bases in between. CDR3 length equals 15 residues. This chain's CDR3 is CASSETGGSQETQYF. CDR3 DNA sequence: TGTGCCAGCTCTGAGACCGGCGGATCACAAGAGACCCAGTACTTC.

The chain employs TRBV6-5 and TRBJ2-6, with D possibly TRBD2 on 6 matching bases. V lost 5 bases to trimming and J lost 2 bases, with 10 bases between them. The CDR3 consists of 15 residues. CDR1 is MNHEY, CDR2 SVGAGI, per germline. The CDR3 reads CASSKRGAGANVLTF. The CDR3 nucleotides read TGTGCCAGCAGTAAACGCGGGGCTGGGGCCAACGTCCTGACTTTC.

This clone was seen more than once but under ten times. J is TRBJ1-2 and V is TRBV11-2; 11 bases agree with TRBD1. The V and J ends lost 2 bases and 4 bases, in that order; junction bases with no gene match: 3. Germline CDR1 and CDR2: SGHAT and FQNNGV. The CDR3 covers 15 residues. For the CDR3, the DNA is TGTGCCAGCAGCTTATCCGGGACAGGGGGCTATGGCTACACCTTC. This codes for CASSLSGTGGYGYTF.

In this sample, this clone turned up a few times. The V call is TRBV2, the J call TRBJ1-5; no definite D call. The CDR3 extends over 14 amino acids. The ends were cut back, 8 bases at V and 0 bases at J, with 11 bases in the middle. The V gene's germline CDR1 is SNHLY and CDR2 FYNNEI. CDR3 sequence: CASERRYSNQPQHF. The DNA for the CDR3 is TGTGCCAGCGAGCGCCGTTATAGCAATCAGCCCCAGCATTTT.

The chain uses TRBV4-1 and TRBJ2-7; 8 bases line up with TRBD1. Losses at the gene ends were 1 base for V and 3 bases for J; bases not matched to a gene: 5. The CDR3 covers 15 residues. The V gene's germline CDR1 is MGHRA and CDR2 YSYEKL. CDR3 residues: CASSQGPGGCYEQYF. CDR3 nucleotides: TGCGCCAGCAGCCAAGGTCCAGGGGGCTGCTACGAGCAGTACTTC.

This rearrangement joins TRBV7-9 to TRBJ2-2, with TRBD1 identical over 9 bases. CDR1 and CDR2 (germline): SEHNR, FQNEAQ (reference sequence). The J segment lost 3 bases and the V segment lost 5 bases, leaving 7 bases of the junction unmatched. The CDR3 has 16 residues. The CDR3 nucleotides are TGTGCCAGCAGCCCCACAGGGGGCGCGGACACCGGGGAGCTGTTTTTT. Translated: CASSPTGGADTGELFF.

This clone was seen only once. The chain recombines TRBV6-6 with TRBJ2-2; tentative D call: TRBD1 (6 bases). This CDR3 spans 14 amino acids. Trimming stripped 5 bases from V and 1 base from J, with 8 bases between. Germline assignment: CDR1 MNHNY and CDR2 SVGAGI (reference sequence). CDR3 residues: CASSPRGNTGELFF. The CDR3 DNA reads as TGTGCCAGCAGTCCCAGGGGGAACACCGGGGAGCTGTTTTTT.

This chain joins TRBV5-1 and TRBJ2-5, with a possible D match to TRBD2 (5 bases). Trimming took off 2 bases at V and 2 bases at J, with 16 bases between the two ends. The CDR3 has 16 residues. The germline gives CDR1 SGHRS, CDR2 YFSETQ. The CDR3 sequence: CASSLSSRTVQETQYF. As DNA, the CDR3 is TGCGCCAGCAGCTTAAGTTCCCGGACTGTACAAGAGACCCAGTACTTC.

The V gene is TRBV5-1, the J gene TRBJ2-1; D is unclear. This CDR3 has 16 amino acids. CDR1 SGHRS and CDR2 YFSETQ come from the germline V gene. V was clipped by 1 base and J by 3 bases, with 14 bases between them. As DNA, the CDR3 is TGCGCCAGCAGCTTGAATGCGCCCCAGGACTACAATGAGCAGTTCTTC. Amino acid sequence: CASSLNAPQDYNEQFF.

A single count supports this clone. V is TRBV5-6 and J is TRBJ2-3; TRBD2 matches 8 bases. Germline V lookup: CDR1 SGHDT, CDR2 YYEEEE. V dropped 6 bases and J dropped 0; count of bases not matched to a gene: 12. CDR3 length: 17 residues. The CDR3, as DNA: TGTGCCAGCACCGCGGGGGGCGGCACCACTAGCACAGATACGCAGTATTTT. Translation gives CASTAGGGTTSTDTQYF. Full variable domain (rest looked up from reference TRBV5-6 and TRBJ2-3): DAGVTQSPTHLIKTRGQQVTLRCSPKSGHDTVSWYQQALGQGPQFIFQYYEEEERQRGNFPDRFSGHQFPNYSSELNVNALLLGDSALYLCASTAGGGTTSTDTQYFGPGTRLTVL.

The genes are TRBV5-4 and TRBJ2-3, with TRBD2 matching 11 bases. The trim removed 1 base at V and 2 bases at J, leaving 12 bases unmatched. From germline, CDR1 is SGHNT and CDR2 YYREEE (reference sequence). The CDR3 is 19 residues long. CDR3: CASSLRGTAGLAVTDTQYF. The CDR3 DNA is TGTGCCAGCAGCTTGAGAGGGACTGCGGGACTAGCGGTCACAGATACGCAGTATTTT.

The chain carries TRBV7-2 and TRBJ2-3, with 9 bases fitting TRBD2. Germline V lookup: CDR1 SGHTA, CDR2 FQGNSA. The CDR3 covers 16 residues. Unmatched junction bases numbered 9, after V lost 4 bases and J lost 4 bases. DNA for the CDR3: TGTGCCAGCAGCTCGCCGGGACTAGCAGGACCAGATACGCAGTATTTT. Its translation is CASSSPGLAGPDTQYF.